The next 29 T cell receptor beta chains were all read from a single sample in a study of Ad26.COV2.S vaccination and SARS-CoV-2 variants. Sequenced by immunoSEQ multiplex PCR; TCRdb stores in-frame clones only, minus some. The sample records around 300,000 clones, 80% to 90% being singletons. Treatment reported: roughly 19 received Ad26.COV2.S at low or high dose, single or two shots; roughly five received placebo; per-sample allocation not given. Day 63 after the first injection of vaccine or placebo was the sampling time. The sequences come from peripheral blood, collected in a trial of Ad26.COV2.S vaccine versus placebo. The receptors derive from a person aged 18-60 years who received the Ad26.COV2.S COVID-19 vaccine or a placebo.

V and J are TRBV19 and TRBJ2-3; 13 bases are shared with TRBD2. Germline V gene lookup returns CDR1 LNHDA and CDR2 SQIVND (reference sequence). V trimming: 4 bases; J trimming: 7 bases; junction bases outside the gene matches: 8. The CDR3 is made up of 16 amino acids. The CDR3 DNA is TGTGCCAGTAGTACCCGGACTAGCGGGAGTCGACATACGCAGTATTTT. Translation: CASSTRTSGSRHTQYF. Supplemented by reference TRBV19 and TRBJ2-3, the full variable domain reads DGGITQSPKYLFRKEGQNVTLSCEQNLNHDAMYWYRQDPGQGLRLIYYSQIVNDFQKGDIAEGYSVSREKKESFPLTVTSAQKNPTAFYLCASSTRTSGSRHTQYFGPGTRLTVL.

CDR3 DNA sequence: TGTGCCAGCAGCTTAGCTAGTGAGGGGGCGACCCAGTACTTC. Residues: CASSLASEGATQYF. The chain uses TRBV11-1 and TRBJ2-5, with 7 bases that match TRBD1. The length of the CDR3 is 14 residues. CDR1 and CDR2 (germline): SGHAT, FQDESV (reference sequence). V was pared by 0 bases and J by 7 bases, with 5 bases of the junction left unmatched.

V usage is TRBV7-2 and J usage is TRBJ2-3; D may be TRBD1 (5 bases). Deletions cut 4 bases from V and 0 bases from J, with 8 bases between. CDR1 SGHTA and CDR2 FQGNSA come from the germline V gene. The CDR3 is 14 residues long. CDR3 protein: CASSSQGSTDTQYF. For the CDR3, the DNA is TGTGCCAGCAGCTCTCAGGGCAGCACAGATACGCAGTATTTT.

As DNA, the CDR3 is TGTGCCAGCAGCGCTAGCGGGAGGGCTTACGAGCAGTACTTC. Translating gives CASSASGRAYEQYF. This chain connects TRBV9 to TRBJ2-7, with 12 bases that match TRBD2. This CDR3 has 14 residues. The V segment lost 3 bases and the J segment 4 bases; nucleotides outside the gene matches: 2. Germline CDR1 is SGDLS and CDR2 is YYNGEE. The full variable domain, in which reference TRBV9 and TRBJ2-7 provide the parts outside the CDR3, is DSGVTQTPKHLITATGQRVTLRCSPRSGDLSVYWYQQSLDQGLQFLIQYYNGEERAKGNILERFSAQQFPDLHSELNLSSLELGDSALYFCASSASGRAYEQYFGPGTRLTVT.

The chain employs TRBV7-9 and TRBJ1-2, with D possibly being TRBD1 (6 bases). Trimming pared 1 base from V and 8 bases from J, leaving 14 bases between. The CDR3 is 14 residues long. The germline gives CDR1 SEHNR, CDR2 FQNEAQ (reference sequence). The CDR3 region has the DNA TGTGCCAGCAGCTTAGTTCTCGGGGGCGCAGGCTACACCTTC. Translating gives CASSLVLGGAGYTF.

This chain joins TRBV6-5 and TRBJ2-3, with TRBD2 identical over 8 bases. Germline CDR1 and CDR2: MNHEY and SVGAGI. With 1 base clipped from V and 0 bases from J, the junction kept 3 bases outside the gene matches. The CDR3 is 16 amino acids. In nucleotides, the CDR3 is TGTGCCAGCAGTTACTTGCGGGGGGCGAGCACAGATACGCAGTATTTT. Amino acid sequence: CASSYLRGASTDTQYF.

V gene TRBV2 combines with J gene TRBJ2-7, with 9 bases identical to TRBD2. Germline-derived CDR1 and CDR2 are SNHLY and FYNNEI. The CDR3 is 14 residues long. The V segment lost 6 bases and the J segment 2 bases; nucleotides outside the gene matches: 5. CDR3 DNA sequence: TGTGCCAGCAGCCTTAGCGGGGGCCCCTACGAGCAGTACTTC. Its translation: CASSLSGGPYEQYF.

This chain connects TRBV2 to TRBJ2-7, with TRBD1 matching 7 bases. V shed 6 bases, J shed 2 bases, and the junction held 7 bases outside the gene matches. This CDR3 has 14 amino acids. Germline lookup yields CDR1 SNHLY and CDR2 FYNNEI. CDR3 sequence (DNA): TGTGCCAGCAGCCGACAGGGCCTAACCTACGAGCAGTACTTC. This codes for CASSRQGLTYEQYF.

The rearrangement links TRBV5-1 to TRBJ2-1; 7 bases are a match to TRBD2. With 5 bases clipped from V and 6 bases from J, the junction kept 11 bases outside the gene matches. Germline-derived CDR1 and CDR2 are SGHRS and YFSETQ. The CDR3 spans 15 residues. CDR3 bases: TGCGCCAGCAGTAGCCGGGACTACTTTCGCAATGAGCAGTTCTTC. Its protein is CASSSRDYFRNEQFF.

The V call is TRBV4-1, the J call TRBJ1-5; no clear D. The germline V and J ends were trimmed by 0 bases and 2 bases, with 11 bases remaining between them. Germline V gene data show CDR1 as MGHRA and CDR2 as YSYEKL. This CDR3 is built from 16 residues. The DNA of the CDR3 is TGCGCCAGCAGCCAAGATCGGACCCGGGGCAATCAGCCCCAGCATTTT. It yields the protein CASSQDRTRGNQPQHF.

The chain couples TRBV6-4 to TRBJ2-1, with TRBD2 matching 10 bases. Germline loops: CDR1 MRHNA, CDR2 SNTAGT. V shed 0 bases, J shed 9 bases, and the junction held 11 bases outside the gene matches. This CDR3 spans 17 amino acids. CDR3 coding DNA: TGTGCCAGCAGTGACTCGGCGCTAGCGGGAGTCGGTGGTGAGCAGTTCTTC. This translates into CASSDSALAGVGGEQFF.

The gene calls are TRBV28 and TRBJ2-7; perhaps D is TRBD1 or TRBD2 (5 bases each). Germline V gives CDR1 MDHEN, CDR2 SYDVKM. The CDR3 covers 15 residues. Trimming stripped 4 bases from V and 2 bases from J, with 15 bases between. The CDR3: CASSSSGTRTYEQYF. The CDR3 region has the DNA TGTGCCAGCAGTTCCTCCGGGACCCGCACCTACGAGCAGTACTTC.

The CDR3 here is CASSLVAGTEEFYEQYF. CDR3 bases: TGTGCCAGCAGCTTGGTCGCCGGGACGGAGGAATTCTACGAGCAGTACTTC. The gene calls are TRBV7-8 and TRBJ2-7, with D perhaps assigned TRBD1 or TRBD2 (5 bases each). Looked up from germline, CDR1 is SGHVS and CDR2 is FQNEAQ. The CDR3 runs to 17 residues. Deletions cut 3 bases from V and 3 bases from J, with 21 bases between.

The chain employs TRBV7-9 and TRBJ2-7; D unclear. Germline V gene sequence: CDR1 SEHNR, CDR2 FQNEAQ (reference sequence). V lost 4 bases and J lost 3, with 22 bases in between. This CDR3 has 17 amino acids. The CDR3 is CASSSSFGLPRLYEQYF. In DNA form, the CDR3 reads TGTGCCAGCAGCTCTAGTTTCGGGCTTCCTCGCCTCTACGAGCAGTACTTC.

The chain has TRBV5-1 and TRBJ2-6, with D perhaps TRBD2 (5 bases). V lost 1 base and J 0 bases, leaving 17 bases between the germline ends. Germline CDR1 reads SGHRS; CDR2 reads YFSETQ. The CDR3 runs to 19 residues. Here the CDR3 reads CASSLSSGALSSGANVLTF. For the CDR3, the DNA is TGCGCCAGCAGCTTGTCAAGCGGAGCATTGAGCTCTGGGGCCAACGTCCTGACTTTC. Complete variable domain (other parts from reference TRBV5-1 and TRBJ2-6): KAGVTQTPRYLIKTRGQQVTLSCSPISGHRSVSWYQQTPGQGLQFLFEYFSETQRNKGNFPGRFSGRQFSNSRSEMNVSTLELGDSALYLCASSLSSGALSSGANVLTFGAGSRLTVL.

As DNA, the CDR3 is TGCGCCAGCCAAGCGGGCGGAGTCCACGAGCAGTACTTC. Translated, it gives CASQAGGVHEQYF. The chain joins TRBV10-2 to TRBJ2-7, with a possible D match to TRBD2 (6 bases). Germline CDR1 is WSHSY and CDR2 is SAAADI. This CDR3 has 13 residues. Between the trimmed V and J ends, which lost 8 bases and 5 bases, there was a span of 16 bases.

The chain has TRBV27 and TRBJ2-7; the D gene is possibly TRBD2 (7 bases). Per germline, CDR1 MNHEY and CDR2 SMNVEV (reference sequence). The CDR3 length is 15 residues. V was shortened by 5 bases and J by 2 bases, with 16 bases between the two germline ends. The CDR3 bases are TGTGCCAGCAGTCTCGAGGGGGAGGGTCCCTACGAGCAGTACTTC. Protein: CASSLEGEGPYEQYF.

This chain joins TRBV4-3 and TRBJ1-5; D not certain. The CDR3 has 15 amino acids. The V gene lost 1 base and the J gene lost 5 bases, with 12 bases spanning the gap. Looked up from germline, CDR1 is LGHNA and CDR2 is YSLEER. The CDR3 loop reads CASSQGASDHQPQHF. In DNA, the CDR3 is TGCGCCAGCAGCCAAGGAGCGTCAGACCATCAGCCCCAGCATTTT.

V gene TRBV5-6 combines with J gene TRBJ2-2, with 12 bases lining up with TRBD2. The CDR3 covers 16 residues. The trim removed 7 bases at V and 4 bases at J, leaving 8 bases unmatched. Germline V gene data show CDR1 as SGHDT and CDR2 as YYEEEE. The DNA for the CDR3 is TGTGCCAGCTCCCCCTGGGGACTAGCGGGCACCGGGGAGCTGTTTTTT. Amino acid sequence: CASSPWGLAGTGELFF.

This chain links TRBV6-5 with TRBJ2-1, with D hard to call. This CDR3 is 13 amino acids long. Trimming pared 6 bases from V and 6 bases from J, leaving 12 bases between. In germline, CDR1 is MNHEY, CDR2 SVGAGI. The CDR3 bases are TGTGCCAGCAGCCCATTTTCTAGCAATGAGCAGTTCTTC. Encoded protein: CASSPFSSNEQFF.

The V call is TRBV6-1, the J call TRBJ2-7; no reliable D call. Germline CDR1 reads MNHNS; CDR2 reads SASEGT. Deletions cut 1 base from V and 0 bases from J, with 10 bases between. The CDR3 consists of 15 residues. The CDR3 sequence is CASSEGAAHSYEQYF. CDR3 in DNA: TGTGCCAGCAGTGAAGGGGCAGCCCACTCCTACGAGCAGTACTTC.

V usage is TRBV7-2 and J usage is TRBJ2-3, with no clear D. The CDR3 extends over 14 amino acids. V was cut by 5 bases and J by 0 bases, with 9 bases left in between. Germline V gene lookup returns CDR1 SGHTA and CDR2 FQGNSA. CDR3 residues: CASSPPPSTDTQYF. The CDR3 coding sequence is TGTGCCAGCAGCCCCCCTCCTAGCACAGATACGCAGTATTTT.

This sequence joins TRBV11-2 and TRBJ2-2; D possibly corresponds to TRBD1 (5 bases). The germline gives CDR1 SGHAT, CDR2 FQNNGV. V gave up 5 bases and J gave up 7 bases, with 11 bases separating them. This CDR3 spans 13 amino acids. The CDR3 nucleotides are TGTGCCAGCAGCCGCTTTCAGGGCGGGGAGCTGTTTTTT. Amino acid sequence: CASSRFQGGELFF.

V gene TRBV18 combines with J gene TRBJ1-5, with D unresolved. Germline V lookup: CDR1 KGHSH, CDR2 LQKENI. There are 14 residues in the CDR3. Trimming took off 2 bases at V and 2 bases at J, with 7 bases between the two ends. CDR3: CASSPDGGNQPQHF. As DNA, the CDR3 is TGTGCCAGCTCACCAGACGGGGGCAATCAGCCCCAGCATTTT.

V usage is TRBV11-3 and J usage is TRBJ2-7; no reliable D call. The CDR3 consists of 13 residues. V was cut by 0 bases and J by 5 bases, with 8 bases left in between. Germline V gives CDR1 SGHNT, CDR2 YENEEA. CDR3 protein: CASSLDPVNEQYF. In DNA, the CDR3 is TGTGCCAGCAGCTTAGATCCGGTCAACGAGCAGTACTTC.

J is TRBJ2-2 and V is TRBV6-4; 7 bases are shared with TRBD1. V lost 4 bases, J lost 2 bases, and 7 bases stayed unmatched. CDR1 is MRHNA and CDR2 is SNTAGT in the germline V gene. The CDR3 runs to 16 residues. This CDR3 is CASSARQGGNTGELFF. In DNA form, the CDR3 reads TGTGCCAGCAGTGCTAGACAGGGCGGAAACACCGGGGAGCTGTTTTTT.

Of note for this clone: The junction does not match germline at one end; this may be a read error. V is TRBV11-3 and J is TRBJ2-7; D is perhaps TRBD2 (7 bases). The germline CDR1 and CDR2 sequences are SGHNT and YENEEA. The CDR3 extends over 14 amino acids. Here the CDR3 reads CASSQGGVSHEQYF. CDR3 coding DNA: TGTGCCAGCAGCCAAGGGGGGGTCTCCCACGAGCAGTACTTC.

The chain recombines TRBV19 with TRBJ2-7; 8 bases are shared with TRBD1. In germline, CDR1 is LNHDA, CDR2 SQIVND (reference sequence). The CDR3 consists of 14 residues. Trimming at V came to 2 bases and at J to 2 bases, leaving 2 bases not matched to a gene. The CDR3 coding sequence is TGTGCCAGTAGTATACAACAGGGGGCCTACGAGCAGTACTTC. Translation gives CASSIQQGAYEQYF. Using reference TRBV19 and TRBJ2-7 for the parts outside the CDR3, the full variable domain is DGGITQSPKYLFRKEGQNVTLSCEQNLNHDAMYWYRQDPGQGLRLIYYSQIVNDFQKGDIAEGYSVSREKKESFPLTVTSAQKNPTAFYLCASSIQQGAYEQYFGPGTRLTVT.

The rearrangement joins TRBV2 to TRBJ1-2, with D tentatively TRBD1 (6 bases). V dropped 0 bases and J dropped 4 bases, with 15 bases sitting between them. Per the germline V gene, CDR1 is SNHLY and CDR2 is FYNNEI. The CDR3 contains 16 residues. The CDR3 is CASSEARGGPGYGYTF. CDR3 nucleotides: TGTGCCAGCAGTGAAGCACGGGGGGGGCCAGGCTATGGCTACACCTTC.